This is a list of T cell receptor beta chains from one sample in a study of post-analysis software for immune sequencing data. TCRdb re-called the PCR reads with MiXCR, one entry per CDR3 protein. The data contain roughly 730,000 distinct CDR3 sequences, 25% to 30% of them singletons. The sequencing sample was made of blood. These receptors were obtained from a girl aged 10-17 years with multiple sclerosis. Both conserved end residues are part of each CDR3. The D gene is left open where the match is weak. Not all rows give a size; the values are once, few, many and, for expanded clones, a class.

CDR3nt: TGTGCCAGCGAGAGTCCCGCCGCGGGAGGGCACGCAGATACGCAGTATTTT
CDR3aa: CASESPAAGGHADTQYF
d_gene: TRBD2
v_gene: TRBV12-3/TRBV12-4
abundance: -
j_gene: TRBJ2-3
len: 17

CDR3nt: TGTGCCAGCAGCCAACACCGCGGGACAGGTGATGAAAAACTGTTTTTT
CDR3aa: CASSQHRGTGDEKLFF
d_gene: TRBD1
v_gene: TRBV3-1
abundance: -
j_gene: TRBJ1-4
len: 16

CDR3nt: TGTGCCAGCAGCCAAGGGACTAGCACAGATACGCAGTATTTT
CDR3aa: CASSQGTSTDTQYF
d_gene: -
v_gene: TRBV4-2
abundance: -
j_gene: TRBJ2-3
len: 14

CDR3nt: TGCGCCAGCAGCCAAGGAGGGGGCGGACAGCCCCAGCATTTT
CDR3aa: CASSQGGGGQPQHF
d_gene: TRBD1
v_gene: TRBV4-3
abundance: -
j_gene: TRBJ1-5
len: 14

CDR3nt: TGTGCCAGCAGTCCTCAGGACAGGAATCAGCCCCAGCATTTT
CDR3aa: CASSPQDRNQPQHF
d_gene: TRBD1
v_gene: TRBV12-3/TRBV12-4
abundance: -
j_gene: TRBJ1-5
len: 14

CDR3nt: TGTGCCAGCAGCACCCTCGGTGGCGGGGGGCCCCAAGAGACCCAGTACTTC
CDR3aa: CASSTLGGGGPQETQYF
d_gene: TRBD2
v_gene: TRBV7-6
abundance: once
j_gene: TRBJ2-5
len: 17

CDR3nt: TGTGCCAGCAGCTGGTTCGAGGGGAGCGATACGCAGTATTTT
CDR3aa: CASSWFEGSDTQYF
d_gene: -
v_gene: TRBV7-2
abundance: -
j_gene: TRBJ2-3
len: 14

CDR3nt: TGTGCCAGCAGTTACGGTAGTTCTGGAAACACCATATATTTT
CDR3aa: CASSYGSSGNTIYF
d_gene: -
v_gene: TRBV6-6
abundance: -
j_gene: TRBJ1-3
len: 14

CDR3nt: TGTGCCAGCAGTTATGGCCAGGGCGATGGCTACACCTTC
CDR3aa: CASSYGQGDGYTF
d_gene: -
v_gene: TRBV6-2/TRBV6-3
abundance: -
j_gene: TRBJ1-2
len: 13

CDR3nt: TGTGCCAGCGCACGGGACAGTTTAGCCAAAAACATTCAGTACTTC
CDR3aa: CASARDSLAKNIQYF
d_gene: TRBD1
v_gene: TRBV3-1
abundance: -
j_gene: TRBJ2-4
len: 15

CDR3nt: TGTGCCAGCGTGGGGATCGGCTCCTACAATGAGCAGTTCTTC
CDR3aa: CASVGIGSYNEQFF
d_gene: -
v_gene: TRBV12-3/TRBV12-4
abundance: few
j_gene: TRBJ2-1
len: 14

CDR3nt: TGTGCCAGCAGCTATCTGGATAGCTCCTACAATGAGCAGTACTTC
CDR3aa: CASSYLDSSYNEQYF
d_gene: -
v_gene: TRBV28
abundance: -
j_gene: TRBJ2-7
len: 15

CDR3nt: TGTGCCAGCAGTTTCAGGGGCGACAACAATGAGCAGTTCTTC
CDR3aa: CASSFRGDNNEQFF
d_gene: -
v_gene: TRBV27
abundance: -
j_gene: TRBJ2-1
len: 14

CDR3nt: TGTGCCAGCAGCTCCACTTTATCCGGGGAGCAGTACTTC
CDR3aa: CASSSTLSGEQYF
d_gene: -
v_gene: TRBV7-6
abundance: -
j_gene: TRBJ2-7
len: 13

CDR3nt: TGCGCCAGCAGCGATCGACTAGCGGGAATTTACCAAGAGACCCAGTACTTC
CDR3aa: CASSDRLAGIYQETQYF
d_gene: TRBD2
v_gene: TRBV5-1
abundance: -
j_gene: TRBJ2-5
len: 17

CDR3nt: TGTGCCGGAGGGACTAGCGAGAAAGATACGCAGTATTTT
CDR3aa: CAGGTSEKDTQYF
d_gene: TRBD2
v_gene: TRBV2
abundance: few
j_gene: TRBJ2-3
len: 13

CDR3nt: TGTGCCAGCAATACCGGGACAGGGATGGACAATGAGCAGTTCTTC
CDR3aa: CASNTGTGMDNEQFF
d_gene: TRBD1
v_gene: TRBV28
abundance: -
j_gene: TRBJ2-1
len: 15

CDR3nt: TGCGCCAGCAGTCCTAGCGGGGGGGCGTTGGAGACCCAGTACTTC
CDR3aa: CASSPSGGALETQYF
d_gene: TRBD2
v_gene: TRBV5-1
abundance: few
j_gene: TRBJ2-5
len: 15

CDR3nt: TGTGCCAGCTCACCACAGGGGACAGGGGGCAATGAGCAGTTCTTC
CDR3aa: CASSPQGTGGNEQFF
d_gene: TRBD1
v_gene: TRBV18
abundance: few
j_gene: TRBJ2-1
len: 15

CDR3nt: TGCAGCGTTGATAGGGGACTGAACACTGAAGCTTTCTTT
CDR3aa: CSVDRGLNTEAFF
d_gene: -
v_gene: TRBV29-1
abundance: few
j_gene: TRBJ1-1
len: 13

CDR3nt: TGCAGTGCTAGTTGGGGGTCGGCTAGCGGGAGATCGAAGCAGTTCTTC
CDR3aa: CSASWGSASGRSKQFF
d_gene: TRBD2
v_gene: TRBV20-1
abundance: few
j_gene: TRBJ2-1
len: 16

CDR3nt: TGTGCCAGCAGTTACTCAGGCAGGTGGAGAGAAGATGAAAAACTGTTTTTT
CDR3aa: CASSYSGRWREDEKLFF
d_gene: -
v_gene: TRBV6-5
abundance: -
j_gene: TRBJ1-4
len: 17

CDR3nt: TGTGCCAGCAGCTCTCCGGGACAGGGGTTAAGGGACTATGGCTACACCTTC
CDR3aa: CASSSPGQGLRDYGYTF
d_gene: TRBD1
v_gene: TRBV7-9
abundance: few
j_gene: TRBJ1-2
len: 17

CDR3nt: TGCGCCAGCAGCCTAGGATGGAGCACCGAAGCTTTCTTT
CDR3aa: CASSLGWSTEAFF
d_gene: -
v_gene: TRBV4-1
abundance: few
j_gene: TRBJ1-1
len: 13

CDR3nt: TGTGCCAGCAGGGGGGGGACAGGGGGAATTGGCTACACCTTC
CDR3aa: CASRGGTGGIGYTF
d_gene: TRBD1
v_gene: TRBV6-6
abundance: few
j_gene: TRBJ1-2
len: 14

CDR3nt: TGCAGTGCTAGAGGAGGGACGTCCTACGAGCAGTACTTC
CDR3aa: CSARGGTSYEQYF
d_gene: -
v_gene: TRBV20-1
abundance: many
j_gene: TRBJ2-7
len: 13

CDR3nt: TGTGCCAGCATCCCTCAAGAGACCCAGTACTTC
CDR3aa: CASIPQETQYF
d_gene: -
v_gene: TRBV7-2
abundance: -
j_gene: TRBJ2-5
len: 11